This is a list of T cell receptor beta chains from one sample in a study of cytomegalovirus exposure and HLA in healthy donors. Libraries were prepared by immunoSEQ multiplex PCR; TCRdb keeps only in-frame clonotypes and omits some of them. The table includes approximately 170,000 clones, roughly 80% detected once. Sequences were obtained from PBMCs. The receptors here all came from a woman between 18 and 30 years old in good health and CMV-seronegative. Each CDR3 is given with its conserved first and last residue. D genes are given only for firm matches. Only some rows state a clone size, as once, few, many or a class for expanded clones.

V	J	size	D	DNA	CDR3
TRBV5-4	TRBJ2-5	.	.	TGTGCCAGCAGCTTGGGACAGGTGAAAACGAAAGAGACCCAGTACTTC	CASSLGQVKTKETQYF
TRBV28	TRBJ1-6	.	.	TGTGCCAGCAGACCCGCTCTGGCGGGTTCACCCCTCCACTTT	CASRPALAGSPLHF
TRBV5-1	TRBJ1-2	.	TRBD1	TGCGCCAGCAGGTTGGCTCAGGGGGCGGACTATGGCTACACCTTC	CASRLAQGADYGYTF
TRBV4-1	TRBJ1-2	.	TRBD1	TGCGCCAGCAGCCCCCTCTCGACAGGGGCTCCTAACTATGGCTACACCTTC	CASSPLSTGAPNYGYTF
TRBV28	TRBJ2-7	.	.	TGTGCCAGCAGAAAGGACGGGGGAATGTGGGAGCAGTACTTC	CASRKDGGMWEQYF
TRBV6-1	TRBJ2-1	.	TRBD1	TGTGCCAGCAGTCCCCGGGACAGGGTACACAATGAGCAGTTCTTC	CASSPRDRVHNEQFF
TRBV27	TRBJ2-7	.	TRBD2	TGTGCCAGCAGTCGGGGGGGCGAGCAGTACTTC	CASSRGGEQYF
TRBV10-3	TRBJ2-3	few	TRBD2	TGTGCCATCAGTGAGCGAGCGGGAGGGGCGAGCACAGATACGCAGTATTTT	CAISERAGGASTDTQYF
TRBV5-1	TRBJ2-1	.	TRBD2	TGCGCCAGCAGCTTGCCGGGACTAGCGGGACCCTACAATGAGCAGTTCTTC	CASSLPGLAGPYNEQFF
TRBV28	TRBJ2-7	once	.	TGTGCCAGCAGTTTCTTTTTCGGGAAGGCGAATAGCTACGAGCAGTACTTC	CASSFFFGKANSYEQYF
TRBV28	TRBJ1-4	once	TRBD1	TGTGCCAGCAGCCCTACAGGGGCAACTAATGAAAAACTGTTTTTT	CASSPTGATNEKLFF
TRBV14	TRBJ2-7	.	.	TGTGCCAGCAGCTTCCAAACGGTAGCGGACGAGCAGTACTTC	CASSFQTVADEQYF
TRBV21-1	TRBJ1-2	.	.	TGTGCCAGCAGCACTGTTTCAGGGTATGGCTACACCTTC	CASSTVSGYGYTF
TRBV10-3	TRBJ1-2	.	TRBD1	TGTGCCATCAAGGGGGCCGACTATGGCTACACCTTC	CAIKGADYGYTF
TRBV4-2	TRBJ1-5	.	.	TGTGCCAGCAGCCAAGATTGGACAAGTAATCAGCCCCAGCATTTT	CASSQDWTSNQPQHF
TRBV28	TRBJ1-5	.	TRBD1	TGTGCCAGCAGGCCCGGGACAGGGGGGAATCAGCCCCAGCATTTT	CASRPGTGGNQPQHF
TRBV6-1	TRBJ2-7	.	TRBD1	TGTGCCAGCAGTGAAGCTTGGACAGGGGGCGCGTACGAGCAGTACTTC	CASSEAWTGGAYEQYF
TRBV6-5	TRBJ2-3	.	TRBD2	TGTGCCAGCAGTTACACGGGACTAGTTAGGGCAGATACGCAGTATTTT	CASSYTGLVRADTQYF
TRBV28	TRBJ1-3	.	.	TGTGCCAGCAGTTTGGGCAGGGTATCTGGAAACACCATATATTTT	CASSLGRVSGNTIYF
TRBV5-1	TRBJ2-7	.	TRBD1	TGCGCCAGCAGCTTGGAGACAGGGAGAGGTGAGCAGTACTTC	CASSLETGRGEQYF
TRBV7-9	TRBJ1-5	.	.	TGTGCCAGCAGCTTGGTTCGATCTGGGGCCAGGGCCAATCAGCCCCAGCATTTT	CASSLVRSGARANQPQHF
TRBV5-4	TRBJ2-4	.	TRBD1	TGTGCCAGCAGCTCCGGGACAGACACCTTCTCCAAAAACATTCAGTACTTC	CASSSGTDTFSKNIQYF
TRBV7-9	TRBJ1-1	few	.	TGTGCCAGCAGCAAAGTCGGTGATATCCTCGAGAAAGCTTTCTTT	CASSKVGDILEKAFF
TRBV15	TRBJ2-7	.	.	TGTGCCACCAGCAGAGACCGTGGGGGCTGGGGTTACGAGCAGTACTTC	CATSRDRGGWGYEQYF
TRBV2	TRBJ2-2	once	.	TGTGCCAGCAGTGTTTCGAGGTCAGACACCGGGGAGCTGTTTTTT	CASSVSRSDTGELFF
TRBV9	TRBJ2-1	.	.	TGTGCCAGCAGCGTAGGGTGGGAGTACTCCTACAATGAGCAGTTCTTC	CASSVGWEYSYNEQFF
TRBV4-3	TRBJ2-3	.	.	TGCGCCAGCAGCCAAGATTCGGGGGAAACTAGCACAGATACGCAGTATTTT	CASSQDSGETSTDTQYF
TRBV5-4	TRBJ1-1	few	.	TGTGCCAGCAGCTTGGGCGGCCGAACTGAAGCTTTCTTT	CASSLGGRTEAFF
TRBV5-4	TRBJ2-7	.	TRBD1	TGTGCCAGCAGCCCCAGACAGGGGCAACCCTACGAGCAGTACTTC	CASSPRQGQPYEQYF
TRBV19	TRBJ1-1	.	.	TGTGCCAGTAGTATAGGGGGGGAGAGGGGGAACACTGAAGCTTTCTTT	CASSIGGERGNTEAFF
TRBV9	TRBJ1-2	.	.	TGTGCCAGCACCCTGACAGCTCCGAGCTATGGCTACACCTTC	CASTLTAPSYGYTF
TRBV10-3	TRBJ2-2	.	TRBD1	TGTGCCATCAGTGAGCCGGGACAGGGCCCCGGGGAGCTGTTTTTT	CAISEPGQGPGELFF
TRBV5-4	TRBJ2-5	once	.	TGTGCCAGCAGCCCGGACACCAAAGAGACCCAGTACTTC	CASSPDTKETQYF
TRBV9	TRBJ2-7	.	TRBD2	TGTGCCAGCAGCGTAGATCCTAGCGGGAGCATCTACGAGCAGTACTTC	CASSVDPSGSIYEQYF
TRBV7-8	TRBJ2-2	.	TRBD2	TGTGCCAGCAGCGCGACTAGCGGGAACACCGGGGAGCTGTTTTTT	CASSATSGNTGELFF
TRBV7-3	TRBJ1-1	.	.	TGTGCCAGCGCCACTGTTAGGAACACTGAAGCTTTCTTT	CASATVRNTEAFF
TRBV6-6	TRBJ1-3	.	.	TGTGCCAGCACCCCGGACATCTCTGGAAACACCATATATTTT	CASTPDISGNTIYF
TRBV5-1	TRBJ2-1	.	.	TGCGCCAGCAGGTTGGGGGCCAACAATGAGCAGTTCTTC	CASRLGANNEQFF
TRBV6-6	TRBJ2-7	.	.	TGTGCCAGCAGTTACCTTCGTGGGCCTTACTCCTACGAGCAGTACTTC	CASSYLRGPYSYEQYF
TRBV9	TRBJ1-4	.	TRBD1	TGTGCCAGCAGCGCCCACGGACAGGCAGAAAATGAAAAACTGTTTTTT	CASSAHGQAENEKLFF
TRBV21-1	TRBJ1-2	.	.	TGTGCCAGCAGTACCCCTAACCTTTCAATTTTTTATGGCTACACCTTC	CASSTPNLSIFYGYTF
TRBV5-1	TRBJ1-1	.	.	TGCGCCAGCCAACGAGTCCGGGGGAACACTGAAGCTTTCTTT	CASQRVRGNTEAFF